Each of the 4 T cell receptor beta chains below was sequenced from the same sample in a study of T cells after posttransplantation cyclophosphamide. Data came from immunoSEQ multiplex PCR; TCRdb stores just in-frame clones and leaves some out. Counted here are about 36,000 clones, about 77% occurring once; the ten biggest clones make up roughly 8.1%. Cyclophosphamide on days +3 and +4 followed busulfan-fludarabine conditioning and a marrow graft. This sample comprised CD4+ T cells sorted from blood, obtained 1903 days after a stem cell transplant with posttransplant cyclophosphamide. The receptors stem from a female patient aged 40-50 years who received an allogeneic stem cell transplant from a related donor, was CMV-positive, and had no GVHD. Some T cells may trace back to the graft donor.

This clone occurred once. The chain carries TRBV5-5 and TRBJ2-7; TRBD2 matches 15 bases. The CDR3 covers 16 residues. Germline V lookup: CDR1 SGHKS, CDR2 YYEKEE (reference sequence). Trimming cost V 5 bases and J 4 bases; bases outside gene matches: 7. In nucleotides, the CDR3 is TGTGCCAGCAGTTCCGGACTAGCGGGGGGGCAGTACGAGCAGTACTTC. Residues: CASSSGLAGGQYEQYF. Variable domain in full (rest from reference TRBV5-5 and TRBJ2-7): DAGVTQSPTHLIKTRGQQVTLRCSPISGHKSVSWYQQVLGQGPQFIFQYYEKEERGRGNFPDRFSARQFPNYSSELNVNALLLGDSALYLCASSSGLAGGQYEQYFGPGTRLTVT.

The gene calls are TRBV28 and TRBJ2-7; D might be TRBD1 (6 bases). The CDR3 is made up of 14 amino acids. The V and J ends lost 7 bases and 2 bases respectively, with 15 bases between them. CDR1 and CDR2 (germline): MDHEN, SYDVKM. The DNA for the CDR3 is TGTGCCAGCACTATTGGGGGCGGAGCCTACGAGCAGTACTTC. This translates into CASTIGGGAYEQYF.

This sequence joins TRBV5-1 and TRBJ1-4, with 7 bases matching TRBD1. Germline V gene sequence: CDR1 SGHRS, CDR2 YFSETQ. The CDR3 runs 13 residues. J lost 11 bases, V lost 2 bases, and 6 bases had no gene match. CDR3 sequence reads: CASSFIDRAKLFF. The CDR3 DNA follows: TGCGCCAGCAGCTTTATCGACAGGGCGAAACTGTTTTTT. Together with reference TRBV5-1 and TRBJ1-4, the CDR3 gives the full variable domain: KAGVTQTPRYLIKTRGQQVTLSCSPISGHRSVSWYQQTPGQGLQFLFEYFSETQRNKGNFPGRFSGRQFSNSRSEMNVSTLELGDSALYLCASSFIDRAKLFFGSGTQLSVL.

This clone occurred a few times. As DNA, the CDR3 is TGTGCCAGCAGTTTATCGGGACAGGGAAAGGAAAAACTGTTTTTT. Translated, it gives CASSLSGQGKEKLFF. This rearrangement joins TRBV28 to TRBJ1-4; 9 bases line up with TRBD1. This CDR3 region has 15 residues. CDR1 MDHEN and CDR2 SYDVKM come from the germline V gene. V lost 1 base, J lost 8 bases, and 5 bases stayed unmatched.